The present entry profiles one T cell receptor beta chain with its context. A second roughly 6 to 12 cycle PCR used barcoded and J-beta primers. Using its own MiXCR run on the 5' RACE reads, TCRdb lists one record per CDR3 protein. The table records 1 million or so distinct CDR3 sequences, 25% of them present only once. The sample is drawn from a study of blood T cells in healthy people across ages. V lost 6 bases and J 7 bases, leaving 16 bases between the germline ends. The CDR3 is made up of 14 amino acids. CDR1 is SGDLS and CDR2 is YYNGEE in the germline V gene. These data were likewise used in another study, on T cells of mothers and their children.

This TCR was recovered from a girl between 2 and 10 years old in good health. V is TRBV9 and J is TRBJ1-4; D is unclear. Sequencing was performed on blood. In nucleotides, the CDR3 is TGTGCCAGCAACGCAGGCGGGAGTGGTGAAAAACTGTTTTTT. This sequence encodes CASNAGGSGEKLFF.